This T cell receptor (beta chain) emerged from a study of cytomegalovirus exposure and HLA in healthy donors. Study-level findings and limits: Clonal expansion was found to be greater in HLA-associated TCR beta chains than in equally common others in a later analysis. A later analysis found common viral pathogens apparently linked to several of the most significant clusters.

This PCR relied on a set of 60 Vbeta primers and 13 Jbeta primers. Assay: immunoSEQ multiplex PCR; the TCRdb copy retains only in-frame clones and omits some. The sample consists of over 120,000 clones, around 85% of them appearing once. When sampled, the donors appeared nominally healthy, though they likely had unrecorded immune exposures. With regard to this clone: The antigen is undetermined.

The length of the CDR3 is 15 residues. Germline CDR1 is LGHNA and CDR2 is YSLEER. This receptor was identified in a woman younger than 45 in good health and CMV-seronegative. The chain uses TRBV4-3 and TRBJ2-5; TRBD1 matches at 9 bases. The closer fit of TRBJ2-7 to the DNA end suggests the J call may be wrong. The sample taken for sequencing was PBMCs. The CDR3: CASSQVPGQGYEQYF. The CDR3 nucleotides read TGCGCCAGCAGCCAAGTCCCGGGACAGGGCTACGAGCAGTACTTC.